This T cell receptor beta chain derives from a study of cytomegalovirus exposure and HLA in healthy donors. Findings of the study overall: According to the study, 180 or so TCR beta chains were cytomegalovirus-associated. It was found in a later analysis that first-cohort TCR clusters tended to co-occur in the 100 to 150 validation repertoires.

Here immunoSEQ multiplex PCR was the method, and the copy in TCRdb shows in-frame clones only, minus some. The sample lists 130,000 or so clones, just under 90% seen once, with approximately 3.5% in the top ten. Looked up from germline, CDR1 is SGHRS and CDR2 is YFSETQ. The CDR3 covers 13 residues. Trimming left V 1 base short and J 2 bases short, with 6 bases between. A note on this clone: Its antigen is not identified.

The donors were part of the validation cohort, which consisted of more than 90 subjects and was separate from the first cohort of under 850 subjects. This sequence joins TRBV5-1 and TRBJ1-2; maybe TRBD1 (5 bases). Sequencing was carried out using PBMCs. The receptor comes from a man younger than 40 in good health and CMV-seronegative. CDR3 protein: CASSLPGNYGYTF. CDR3 sequence (DNA): TGCGCCAGCAGCTTGCCAGGGAACTATGGCTACACCTTC.